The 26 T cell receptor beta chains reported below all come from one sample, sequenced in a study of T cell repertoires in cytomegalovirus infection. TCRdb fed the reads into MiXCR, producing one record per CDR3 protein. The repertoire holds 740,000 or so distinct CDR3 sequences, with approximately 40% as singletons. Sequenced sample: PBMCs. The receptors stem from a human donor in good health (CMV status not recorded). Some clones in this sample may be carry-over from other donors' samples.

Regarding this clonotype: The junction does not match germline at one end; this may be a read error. This CDR3 reads CASILGEGDRGFTEPYGYTF. The CDR3 DNA reads as TGTGCCAGCATCTTAGGGGAGGGGGACAGGGGATTCACCGAGCCTTATGGCTACACCTTC. V and J are TRBV7-8 and TRBJ1-2; 10 nucleotides match TRBD1. CDR3 length equals 20 residues. Germline-derived CDR1 and CDR2 are SGHVS and FQNEAQ.

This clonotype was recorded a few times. CDR3 DNA: TGTGCCAGCAGCGACGGACTCACCGGGGAGCTGTTTTTT. Protein product: CASSDGLTGELFF. The V and J genes are TRBV14 and TRBJ2-2; D possibly corresponds to TRBD2 (5 bases). Germline V gives CDR1 SGHDN, CDR2 FVKESK. V lost 5 bases, J lost 4 bases, and 8 bases lay in between. This CDR3 comprises 13 residues.

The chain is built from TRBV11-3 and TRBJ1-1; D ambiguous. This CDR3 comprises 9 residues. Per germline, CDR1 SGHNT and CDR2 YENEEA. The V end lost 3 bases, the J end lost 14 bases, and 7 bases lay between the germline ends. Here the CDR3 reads CASSFNGFF. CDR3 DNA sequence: TGTGCCAGCAGCTTCAACGGCTTCTTT. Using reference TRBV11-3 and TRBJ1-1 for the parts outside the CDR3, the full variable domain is EAGVVQSPRYKIIEKKQPVAFWCNPISGHNTLYWYLQNLGQGPELLIRYENEEAVDDSQLPKDRFSAERLKGVDSTLKIQPAELGDSAVYLCASSFNGFFGQGTRLTVV.

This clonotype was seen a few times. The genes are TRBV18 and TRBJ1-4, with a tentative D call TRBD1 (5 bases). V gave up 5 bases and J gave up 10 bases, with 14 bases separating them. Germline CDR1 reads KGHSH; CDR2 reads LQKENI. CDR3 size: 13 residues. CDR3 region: CASSGGTDGKLFF. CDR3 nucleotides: TGTGCCAGCTCAGGGGGTACCGACGGAAAACTGTTTTTT.

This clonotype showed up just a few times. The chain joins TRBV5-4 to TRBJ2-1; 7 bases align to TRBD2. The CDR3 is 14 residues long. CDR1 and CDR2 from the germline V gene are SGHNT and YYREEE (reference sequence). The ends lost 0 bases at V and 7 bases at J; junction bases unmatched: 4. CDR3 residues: CASSLELASNEQFF. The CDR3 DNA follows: TGTGCCAGCAGCTTGGAACTAGCGTCTAATGAGCAGTTCTTC.

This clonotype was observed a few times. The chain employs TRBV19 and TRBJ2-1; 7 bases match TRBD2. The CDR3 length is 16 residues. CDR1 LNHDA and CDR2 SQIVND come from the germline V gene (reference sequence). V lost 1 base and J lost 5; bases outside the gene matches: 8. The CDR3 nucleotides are TGTGCCAGTAGTATAGGAGGCGGGGGTTTTAACAATGAGCAGTTCTTC. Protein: CASSIGGGGFNNEQFF.

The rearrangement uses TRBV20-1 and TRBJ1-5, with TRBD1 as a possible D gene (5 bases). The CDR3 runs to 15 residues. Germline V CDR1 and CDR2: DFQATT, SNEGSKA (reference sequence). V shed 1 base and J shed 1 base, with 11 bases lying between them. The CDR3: CSARAYRGSNQPQHF. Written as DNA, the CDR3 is TGCAGTGCTAGAGCCTATAGGGGCAGCAATCAGCCCCAGCATTTT.

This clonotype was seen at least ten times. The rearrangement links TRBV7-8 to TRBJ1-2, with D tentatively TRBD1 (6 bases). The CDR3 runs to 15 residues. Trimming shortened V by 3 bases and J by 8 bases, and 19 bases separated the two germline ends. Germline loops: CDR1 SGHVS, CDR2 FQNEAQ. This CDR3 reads CASSLPVRGGKGYTF. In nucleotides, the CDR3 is TGTGCCAGCAGCTTGCCCGTCAGGGGTGGCAAAGGCTACACCTTC. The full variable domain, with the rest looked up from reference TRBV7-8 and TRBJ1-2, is GAGVSQSPRYKVAKRGQDVALRCDPISGHVSLFWYQQALGQGPEFLTYFQNEAQLDKSGLPSDRFFAERPEGSVSTLKIQRTQQEDSAVYLCASSLPVRGGKGYTFGSGTRLTVV.

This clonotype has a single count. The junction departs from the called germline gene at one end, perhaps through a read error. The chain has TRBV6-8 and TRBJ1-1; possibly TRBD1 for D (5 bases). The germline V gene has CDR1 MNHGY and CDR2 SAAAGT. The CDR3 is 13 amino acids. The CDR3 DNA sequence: TGTGCCAGCATGATACGTTGGGGCCCTGATGCTTTCTTT. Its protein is CASMIRWGPDAFF.

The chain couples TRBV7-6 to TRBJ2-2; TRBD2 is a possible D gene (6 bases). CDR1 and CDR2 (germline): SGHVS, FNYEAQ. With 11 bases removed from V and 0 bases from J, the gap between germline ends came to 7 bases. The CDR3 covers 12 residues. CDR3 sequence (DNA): TGTGCCGGAGGGTCGAACACCGGGGAGCTGTTTTTT. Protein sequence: CAGGSNTGELFF.

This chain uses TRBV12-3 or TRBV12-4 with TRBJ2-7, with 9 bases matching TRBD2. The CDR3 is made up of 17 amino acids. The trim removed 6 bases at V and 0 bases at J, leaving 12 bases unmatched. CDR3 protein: CASRNDRAGGGSYEQYF. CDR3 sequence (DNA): TGTGCCAGCAGAAACGACCGAGCGGGGGGCGGCTCCTACGAGCAGTACTTC.

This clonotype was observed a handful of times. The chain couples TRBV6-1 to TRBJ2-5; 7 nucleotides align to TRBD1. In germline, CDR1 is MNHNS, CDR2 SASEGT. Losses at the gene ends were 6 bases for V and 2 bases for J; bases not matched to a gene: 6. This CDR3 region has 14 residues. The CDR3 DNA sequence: TGTGCCAGCAGCCCTCAGGGGGAACAAGAGACCCAGTACTTC. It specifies CASSPQGEQETQYF.

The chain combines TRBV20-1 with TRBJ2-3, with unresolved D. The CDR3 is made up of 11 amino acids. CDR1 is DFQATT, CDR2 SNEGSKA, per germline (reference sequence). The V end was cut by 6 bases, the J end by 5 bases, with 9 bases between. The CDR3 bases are TGCAGTGCGTCTTCCCTAGATACGCAGTATTTT. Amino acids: CSASSLDTQYF.

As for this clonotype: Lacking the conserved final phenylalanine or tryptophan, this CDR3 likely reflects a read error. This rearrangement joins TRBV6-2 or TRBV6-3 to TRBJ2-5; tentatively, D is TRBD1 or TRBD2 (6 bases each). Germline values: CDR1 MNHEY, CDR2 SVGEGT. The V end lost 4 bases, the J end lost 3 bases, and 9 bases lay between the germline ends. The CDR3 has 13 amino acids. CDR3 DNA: TGTGCCAGCAGTTCCGGGGGCAAAGAGACCCAGTACTTA. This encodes CASSSGGKETQYL.

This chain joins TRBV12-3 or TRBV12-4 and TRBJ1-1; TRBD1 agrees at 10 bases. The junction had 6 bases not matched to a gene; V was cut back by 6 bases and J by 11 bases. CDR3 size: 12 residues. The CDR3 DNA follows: TGTGCCAGCAGCCCCGACAGGGGGCCGGCTTTCTTT. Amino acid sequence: CASSPDRGPAFF.

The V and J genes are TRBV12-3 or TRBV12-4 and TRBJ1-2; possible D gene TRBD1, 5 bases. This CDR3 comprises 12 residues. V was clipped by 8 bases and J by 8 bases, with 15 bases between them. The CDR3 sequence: CASGWAGSGYTF. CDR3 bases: TGTGCCAGCGGGTGGGCAGGGAGCGGCTACACCTTC.

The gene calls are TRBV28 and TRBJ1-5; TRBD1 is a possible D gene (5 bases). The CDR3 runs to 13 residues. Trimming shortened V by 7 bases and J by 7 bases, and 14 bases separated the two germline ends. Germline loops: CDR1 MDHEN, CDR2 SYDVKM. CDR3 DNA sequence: TGTGCCAGCACCCATGGGGGGGGGCAGCCCCAGCATTTT. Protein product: CASTHGGGQPQHF.

CDR3 coding DNA: TGTGCCAGCTCACCCACACGGGATCAGCCCCAGCATTTT. Translated, it gives CASSPTRDQPQHF. The chain recombines TRBV18 with TRBJ1-5; D is ambiguous. Germline values: CDR1 KGHSH, CDR2 LQKENI. Deletions cut 3 bases from V and 5 bases from J, with 8 bases between. The CDR3 sequence is 13 residues long.

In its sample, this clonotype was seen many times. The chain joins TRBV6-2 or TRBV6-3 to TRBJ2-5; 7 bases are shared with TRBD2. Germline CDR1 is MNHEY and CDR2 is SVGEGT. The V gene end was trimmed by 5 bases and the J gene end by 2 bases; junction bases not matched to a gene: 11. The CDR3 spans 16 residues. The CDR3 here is CASSDPLEAGQETQYF. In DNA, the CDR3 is TGTGCCAGCAGTGACCCTCTTGAAGCGGGACAAGAGACCCAGTACTTC.

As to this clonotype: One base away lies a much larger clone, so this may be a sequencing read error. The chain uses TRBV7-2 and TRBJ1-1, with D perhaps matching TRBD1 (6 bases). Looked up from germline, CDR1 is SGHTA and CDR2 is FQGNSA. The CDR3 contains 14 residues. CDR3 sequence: CASSLYRVMTESFF. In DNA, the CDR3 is TGTGCCAGCAGCCTATACAGGGTAATGACTGAATCTTTCTTT.

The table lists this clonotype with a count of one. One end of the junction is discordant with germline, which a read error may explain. The CDR3 spells CASSEGLTEPRETQYF. For the CDR3, the DNA is TGTGCAAGCAGTGAAGGATTAACAGAGCCCCGAGAGACCCAGTACTTC. The V gene is TRBV2, the J gene TRBJ2-5, with D unclear. This CDR3 region has 16 residues. The germline V gene encodes CDR1 SNHLY and CDR2 FYNNEI.

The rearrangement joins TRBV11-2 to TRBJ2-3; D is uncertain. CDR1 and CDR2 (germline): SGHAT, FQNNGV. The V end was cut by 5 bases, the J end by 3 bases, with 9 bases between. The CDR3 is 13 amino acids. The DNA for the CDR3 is TGTGCCAGCAGCGCCGTCGGGACAGATACGCAGTATTTT. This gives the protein CASSAVGTDTQYF.

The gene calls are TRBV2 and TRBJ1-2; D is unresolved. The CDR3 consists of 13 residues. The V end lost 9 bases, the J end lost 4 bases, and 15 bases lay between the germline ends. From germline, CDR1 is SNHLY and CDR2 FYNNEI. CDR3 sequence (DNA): TGTGCCAGTCCCGGAAATTCTCTCTATGGCTACACCTTC. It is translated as CASPGNSLYGYTF.

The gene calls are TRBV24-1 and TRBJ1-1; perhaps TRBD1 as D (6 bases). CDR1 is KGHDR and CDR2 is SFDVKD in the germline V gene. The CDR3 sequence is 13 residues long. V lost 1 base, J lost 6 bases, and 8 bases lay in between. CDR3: CATSDLKGAEAFF. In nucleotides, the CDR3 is TGTGCCACCAGTGATTTAAAGGGGGCTGAAGCTTTCTTT.

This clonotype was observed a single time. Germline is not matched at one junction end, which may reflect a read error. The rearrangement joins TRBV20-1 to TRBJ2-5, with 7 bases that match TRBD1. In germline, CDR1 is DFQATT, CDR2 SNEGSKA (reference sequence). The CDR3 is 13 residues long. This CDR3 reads CSARTGAQDTQYF. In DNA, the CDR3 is TGCAGTGCTAGAACAGGGGCCCAAGATACCCAGTACTTC.

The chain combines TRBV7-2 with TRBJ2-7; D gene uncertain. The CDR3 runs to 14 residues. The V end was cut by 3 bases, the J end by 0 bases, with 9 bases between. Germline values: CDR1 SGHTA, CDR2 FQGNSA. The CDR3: CASSFHRVSYEQYF. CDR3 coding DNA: TGTGCCAGCAGCTTTCATAGAGTCTCCTACGAGCAGTACTTC.